A selection of T cell receptor beta chains follows, all from one sample in a study of T cell changes during pregnancy in multiple sclerosis. The method was immunoSEQ multiplex PCR; TCRdb's version includes in-frame clones alone and lacks a portion of them. The sample records some 22,000 clones, about 90% being singletons. Sequences were derived from CD8+ T cells from peripheral blood mononuclear cells, sampled after pregnancy. Every receptor here comes from a female donor with multiple sclerosis, enrolled in a pregnancy study. Both conserved end residues are part of each CDR3. The D gene is left open where the match is weak. A row's size may be missing; if present it is once, few, many or a size class.

DNA: TGTGCCATCAGTGTAGAGGCCCACTACGAGCAGTACTTC; CDR3: CAISVEAHYEQYF; V: TRBV10-3; D: NA; J: TRBJ2-7; size: NA
DNA: TGTGCCAGCAGCTTCGATCTGGGACTCCGGTCCTCTGGGGCCAACGTCCTGACTTTC; CDR3: CASSFDLGLRSSGANVLTF; V: TRBV13; D: NA; J: TRBJ2-6; size: once
DNA: TGTGCCAGCAGTGACAACAGGGGGGACACCGGGGAGCTGTTTTTT; CDR3: CASSDNRGDTGELFF; V: TRBV6-4; D: TRBD1; J: TRBJ2-2; size: medium-sized
DNA: TGTGCCAGTAGTATAGATCAGGTCTCTGAAGCTTTCTTT; CDR3: CASSIDQVSEAFF; V: TRBV19; D: NA; J: TRBJ1-1; size: NA
DNA: TGTGCCAGCAGCTCGCATCGGGGGACTAGCGGGAGAACCGGGGAGCTGTTTTTT; CDR3: CASSSHRGTSGRTGELFF; V: TRBV7-3; D: TRBD2; J: TRBJ2-2; size: NA
DNA: TGCAGCGTTGTGGAGCCCCCCTACGAGCAGTACTTC; CDR3: CSVVEPPYEQYF; V: TRBV29-1; D: NA; J: TRBJ2-7; size: NA
DNA: TGCGCCAGCAGCACGCTACAAGGAGGTAGTGAGCAGTTCTTC; CDR3: CASSTLQGGSEQFF; V: TRBV4-1; D: NA; J: TRBJ2-1; size: NA
DNA: TGTGCCAGCACCTTTAGCGGGAGTCCCTACGAGCAGTACTTC; CDR3: CASTFSGSPYEQYF; V: TRBV2; D: TRBD2; J: TRBJ2-7; size: NA
DNA: TGTGCCAGCAGTGAACTAGTCGATGAGCAGTTCTTC; CDR3: CASSELVDEQFF; V: TRBV6-1; D: NA; J: TRBJ2-1; size: NA
DNA: TGCAGCGTTGAGCAGGGGGCTGAAGCTTTCTTT; CDR3: CSVEQGAEAFF; V: TRBV29-1; D: TRBD1; J: TRBJ1-1; size: few
DNA: TGCGCCAGCAGCCAAGACAGCGCTGGAGGACTTGGCAATCAGCCCCAGCATTTT; CDR3: CASSQDSAGGLGNQPQHF; V: TRBV4-1; D: NA; J: TRBJ1-5; size: NA
DNA: TGTGCCAGCAGCCAAGGTAGCGGCACCCCTGATACGCAGTATTTT; CDR3: CASSQGSGTPDTQYF; V: TRBV4-2; D: NA; J: TRBJ2-3; size: NA
DNA: TGTGCCTGGAGTGTACTAGGGGTCAGGGGGAATCAGCCCCAGCATTTT; CDR3: CAWSVLGVRGNQPQHF; V: TRBV30; D: TRBD1; J: TRBJ1-5; size: few
DNA: TGTGCCAGCAGCCCCGACAGAGGCTACACCTTC; CDR3: CASSPDRGYTF; V: TRBV11-2; D: NA; J: TRBJ1-2; size: NA
DNA: TGCGCCAGCAGCCAAGCGGGGACAGGTAGGAATCAGCCCCAGCATTTT; CDR3: CASSQAGTGRNQPQHF; V: TRBV4-1; D: TRBD1; J: TRBJ1-5; size: NA
DNA: TGTGCCAGCAGCGGGAGCGGGAGAGGAACAGATACGCAGTATTTT; CDR3: CASSGSGRGTDTQYF; V: TRBV13; D: TRBD2; J: TRBJ2-3; size: NA
DNA: TGTGCCAGCAGTTTAGGGGGACTAGCACCCCACGAGCAGTACTTC; CDR3: CASSLGGLAPHEQYF; V: TRBV27; D: TRBD2; J: TRBJ2-7; size: NA
DNA: TGCGCCAGCAGCCAAGATTCTAGCTACAATGAGCAGTTCTTC; CDR3: CASSQDSSYNEQFF; V: TRBV4-3; D: NA; J: TRBJ2-1; size: once
DNA: TGTGCCAGCAGCGTGGAGAGGGACAGGGGGATGGATACGCAGTATTTT; CDR3: CASSVERDRGMDTQYF; V: TRBV9; D: TRBD1; J: TRBJ2-3; size: NA
DNA: TGTGCCAGCAGTAACAGGGGCTGGGAGACCCAGTACTTC; CDR3: CASSNRGWETQYF; V: TRBV27; D: TRBD1; J: TRBJ2-5; size: NA
DNA: TGTGCCAGCAGCTCCGCGCAGACTACCTACGAGCAGTACTTC; CDR3: CASSSAQTTYEQYF; V: TRBV5-6; D: NA; J: TRBJ2-7; size: NA
DNA: TGTGCCAGCAGCTTATGGGGTATCGGGGACTACGAGCAGTACTTC; CDR3: CASSLWGIGDYEQYF; V: TRBV5-4; D: NA; J: TRBJ2-7; size: NA
DNA: TGTGCCAGCATTCACCATTATAGCGGGAGTCGGGCAGATACGCAGTATTTT; CDR3: CASIHHYSGSRADTQYF; V: TRBV7-9; D: TRBD2; J: TRBJ2-3; size: NA
DNA: TGTGCCAGCAGTCCCTCCCTCGGCGGGATCTCCTACGAGCAGTACTTC; CDR3: CASSPSLGGISYEQYF; V: TRBV27; D: NA; J: TRBJ2-7; size: NA
DNA: TGTGCCAGCAGCTTAGCACAGGGAAACACCATATATTTT; CDR3: CASSLAQGNTIYF; V: TRBV11-2; D: NA; J: TRBJ1-3; size: NA
DNA: TGTGCCAGCAGTTACTCTACGACTACCCTTGATGGCTACACCTTC; CDR3: CASSYSTTTLDGYTF; V: TRBV6-6; D: NA; J: TRBJ1-2; size: once
DNA: TGTGCCAGCAGTGAAAGGTTAGCGGGAGCTCGGGAGACCCAGTACTTC; CDR3: CASSERLAGARETQYF; V: TRBV2; D: TRBD2; J: TRBJ2-5; size: NA
DNA: TGTGCCAGCAGCTCCCTTGGACTAGCAGAATTCACCGGGGAGCTGTTTTTT; CDR3: CASSSLGLAEFTGELFF; V: TRBV7-9; D: TRBD2; J: TRBJ2-2; size: NA
DNA: TGCGCCAGCAGCCAAGTTGGAGCTGTGTACGAGCAGTACTTC; CDR3: CASSQVGAVYEQYF; V: TRBV4-1; D: NA; J: TRBJ2-7; size: NA